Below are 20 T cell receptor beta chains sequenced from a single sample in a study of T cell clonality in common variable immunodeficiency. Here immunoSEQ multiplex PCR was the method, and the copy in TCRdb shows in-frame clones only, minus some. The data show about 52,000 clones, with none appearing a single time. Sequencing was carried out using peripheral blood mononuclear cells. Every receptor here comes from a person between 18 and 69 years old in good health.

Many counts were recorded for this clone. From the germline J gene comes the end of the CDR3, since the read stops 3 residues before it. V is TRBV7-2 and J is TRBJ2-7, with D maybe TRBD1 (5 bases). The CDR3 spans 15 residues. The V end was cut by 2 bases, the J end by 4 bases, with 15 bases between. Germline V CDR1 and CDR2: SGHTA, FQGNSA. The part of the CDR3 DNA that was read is TGTGCCAGCAGCTTATCTGGGCAGGGTAGGTACGAG. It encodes CASSLSGQGRYE. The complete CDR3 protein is CASSLSGQGRYEQYF.

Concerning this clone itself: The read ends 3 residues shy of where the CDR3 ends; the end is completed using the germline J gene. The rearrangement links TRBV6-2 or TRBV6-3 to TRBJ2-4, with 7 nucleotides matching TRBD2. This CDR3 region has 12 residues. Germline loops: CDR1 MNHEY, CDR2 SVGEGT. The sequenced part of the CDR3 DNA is TGTGCCAGCAGCAACGGGGGGTTAAGT. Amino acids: CASSNGGLS. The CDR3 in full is CASSNGGLSQYF.

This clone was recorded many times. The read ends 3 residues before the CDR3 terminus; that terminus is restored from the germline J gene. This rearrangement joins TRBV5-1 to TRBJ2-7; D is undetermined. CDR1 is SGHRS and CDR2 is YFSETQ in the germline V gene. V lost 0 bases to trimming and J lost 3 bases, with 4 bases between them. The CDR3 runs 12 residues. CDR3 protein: CASSLDRYEQYF. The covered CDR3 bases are TGCGCCAGCAGCTTGGATCGCTACGAG. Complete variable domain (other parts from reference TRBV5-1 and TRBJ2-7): KAGVTQTPRYLIKTRGQQVTLSCSPISGHRSVSWYQQTPGQGLQFLFEYFSETQRNKGNFPGRFSGRQFSNSRSEMNVSTLELGDSALYLCASSLDRYEQYFGPGTRLTVT.

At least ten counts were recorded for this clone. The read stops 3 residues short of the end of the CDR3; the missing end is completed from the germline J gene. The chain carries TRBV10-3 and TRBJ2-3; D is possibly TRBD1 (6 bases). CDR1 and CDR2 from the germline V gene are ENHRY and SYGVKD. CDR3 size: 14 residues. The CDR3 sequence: CAISDRDSGETQYF. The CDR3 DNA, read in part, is TGTGCCATCAGTGATAGGGATTCAGGGGAGACG.

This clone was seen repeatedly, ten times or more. The CDR3 sequence is CASRLGQAYEQYF. CDR3 bases read: TGTGCCAGCAGATTGGGACAGGCCTACGAG. This sequence joins TRBV6-2 or TRBV6-3 and TRBJ2-7; 8 bases match TRBD1. Read sequence stops 3 residues before the CDR3 end, and the germline J gene provides the missing end. This CDR3 spans 13 amino acids. Germline trimming cut 6 bases from V and 2 bases from J; bases unmatched to any gene: 3. CDR1 MNHEY and CDR2 SVGEGT come from the germline V gene.

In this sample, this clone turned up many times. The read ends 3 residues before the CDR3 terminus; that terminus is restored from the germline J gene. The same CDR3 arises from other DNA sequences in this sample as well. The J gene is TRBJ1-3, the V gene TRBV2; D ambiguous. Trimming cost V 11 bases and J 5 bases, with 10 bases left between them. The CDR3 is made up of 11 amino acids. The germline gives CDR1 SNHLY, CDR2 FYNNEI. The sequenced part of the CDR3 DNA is TGTGCCTTACACACCCGAAACACC. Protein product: CALHTRNT. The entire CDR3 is CALHTRNTIYF.

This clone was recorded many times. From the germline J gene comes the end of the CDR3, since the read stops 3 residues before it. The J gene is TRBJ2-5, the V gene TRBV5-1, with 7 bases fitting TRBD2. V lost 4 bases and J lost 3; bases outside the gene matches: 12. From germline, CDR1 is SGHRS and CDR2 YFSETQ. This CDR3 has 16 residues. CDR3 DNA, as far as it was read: TGCGCCAGCAGCAATGGCGCGGCGGGAGACAAAGAGACC. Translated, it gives CASSNGAAGDKET. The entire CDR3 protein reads CASSNGAAGDKETQYF.

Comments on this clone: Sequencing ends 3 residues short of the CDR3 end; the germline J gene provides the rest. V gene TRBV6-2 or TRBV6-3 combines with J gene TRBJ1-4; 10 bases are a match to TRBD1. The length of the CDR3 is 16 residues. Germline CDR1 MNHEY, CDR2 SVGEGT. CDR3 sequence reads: CASSLWTGGLGSPLFF. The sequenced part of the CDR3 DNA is TGTGCCAGCAGTTTGTGGACAGGGGGGTTAGGTTCACCA.

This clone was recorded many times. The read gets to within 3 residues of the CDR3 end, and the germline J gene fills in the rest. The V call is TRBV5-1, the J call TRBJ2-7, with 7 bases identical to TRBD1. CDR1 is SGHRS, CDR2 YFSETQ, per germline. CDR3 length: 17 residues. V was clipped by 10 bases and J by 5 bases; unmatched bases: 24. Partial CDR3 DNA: TGCGCCGGAGTGAGGGGGCGGAATTCTACCCTGTCCGACGAG. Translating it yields CAGVRGRNSTLSDE. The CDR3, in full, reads CAGVRGRNSTLSDEQYF.

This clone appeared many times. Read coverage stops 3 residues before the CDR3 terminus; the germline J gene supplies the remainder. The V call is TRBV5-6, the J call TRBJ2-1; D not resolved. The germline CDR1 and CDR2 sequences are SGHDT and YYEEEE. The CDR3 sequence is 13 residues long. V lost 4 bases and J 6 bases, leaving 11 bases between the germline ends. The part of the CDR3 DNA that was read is TGTGCCAGCAGCGGGTTAGGGTTCAATGAG. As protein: CASSGLGFNE. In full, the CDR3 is CASSGLGFNEQFF. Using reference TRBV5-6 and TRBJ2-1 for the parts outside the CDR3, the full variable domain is DAGVTQSPTHLIKTRGQQVTLRCSPKSGHDTVSWYQQALGQGPQFIFQYYEEEERQRGNFPDRFSGHQFPNYSSELNVNALLLGDSALYLCASSGLGFNEQFFGPGTRLTVL.

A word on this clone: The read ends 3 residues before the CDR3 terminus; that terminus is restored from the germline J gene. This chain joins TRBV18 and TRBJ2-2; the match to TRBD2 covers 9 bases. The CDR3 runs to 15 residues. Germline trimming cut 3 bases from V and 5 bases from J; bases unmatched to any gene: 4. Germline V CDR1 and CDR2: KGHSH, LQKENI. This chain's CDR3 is CASSPVLAGTGELFF. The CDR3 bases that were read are TGTGCCAGCTCACCGGTCCTAGCGGGAACCGGGGAG.

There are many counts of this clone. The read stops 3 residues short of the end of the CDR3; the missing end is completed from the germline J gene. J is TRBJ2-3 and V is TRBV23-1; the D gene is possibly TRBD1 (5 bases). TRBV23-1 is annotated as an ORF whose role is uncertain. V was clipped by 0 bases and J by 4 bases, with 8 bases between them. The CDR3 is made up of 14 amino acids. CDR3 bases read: TGCGCCAGCAGTCAATCGCAGGGTTCAGATACG. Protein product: CASSQSQGSDT. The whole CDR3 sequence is CASSQSQGSDTQYF.

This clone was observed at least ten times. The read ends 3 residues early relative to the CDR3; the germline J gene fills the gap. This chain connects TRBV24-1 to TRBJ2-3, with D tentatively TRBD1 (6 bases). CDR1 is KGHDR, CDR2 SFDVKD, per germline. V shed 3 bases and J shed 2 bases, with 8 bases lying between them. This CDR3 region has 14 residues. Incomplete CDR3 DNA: TGTGCCACCAGTGATAGGGGGATCACAGATACG. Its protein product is CATSDRGITDT. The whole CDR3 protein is CATSDRGITDTQYF.

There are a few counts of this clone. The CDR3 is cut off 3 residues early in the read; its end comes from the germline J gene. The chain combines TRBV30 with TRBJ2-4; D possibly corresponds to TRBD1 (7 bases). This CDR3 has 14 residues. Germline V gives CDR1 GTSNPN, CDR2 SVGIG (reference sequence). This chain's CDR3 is CAWGRTGSDYGQYF. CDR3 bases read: TGTGCCTGGGGGAGGACAGGCTCTGACTATGGT.

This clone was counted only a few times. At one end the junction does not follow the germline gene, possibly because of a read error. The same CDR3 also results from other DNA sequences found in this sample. Here the CDR3 reads CASSIDDPALSGNTIYF. The covered CDR3 bases are TGTGCCAGTAGTATAGACGATCCAGCGCTCTCTGGAAACACT. The chain joins TRBV19 to TRBJ1-3; D unresolved. The missing CDR3 end, 3 residues past where the read stops, is filled in from the germline J gene. The germline V gene has CDR1 LNHDA and CDR2 SQIVND (reference sequence). CDR3 length: 17 residues.

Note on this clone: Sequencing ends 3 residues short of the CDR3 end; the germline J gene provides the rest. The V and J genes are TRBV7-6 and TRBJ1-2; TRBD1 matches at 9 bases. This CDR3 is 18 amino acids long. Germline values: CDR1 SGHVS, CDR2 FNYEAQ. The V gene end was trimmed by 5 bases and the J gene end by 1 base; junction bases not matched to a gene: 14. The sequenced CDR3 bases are TGTGCCAGCAGCCTCGTGGGGGGTGGGACAGGGAGTAACTATGGC. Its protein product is CASSLVGGGTGSNYG. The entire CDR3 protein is CASSLVGGGTGSNYGYTF.

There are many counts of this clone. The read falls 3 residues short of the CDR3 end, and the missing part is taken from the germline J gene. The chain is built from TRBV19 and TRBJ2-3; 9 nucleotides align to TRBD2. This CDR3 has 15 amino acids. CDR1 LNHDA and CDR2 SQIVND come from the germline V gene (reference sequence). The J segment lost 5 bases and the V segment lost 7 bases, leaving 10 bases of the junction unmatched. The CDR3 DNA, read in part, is TGTGCCAGTATGCCTAGCGGGGCCCCGGTAGATACG. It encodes CASMPSGAPVDT. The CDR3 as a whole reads CASMPSGAPVDTQYF.

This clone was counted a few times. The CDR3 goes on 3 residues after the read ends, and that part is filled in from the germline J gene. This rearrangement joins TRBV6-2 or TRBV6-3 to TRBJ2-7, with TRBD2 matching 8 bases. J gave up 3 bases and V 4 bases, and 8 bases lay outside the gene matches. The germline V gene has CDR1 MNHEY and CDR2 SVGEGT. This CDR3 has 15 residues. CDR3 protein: CASSSAGSGDYEQYF. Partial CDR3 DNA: TGTGCCAGCAGTTCCGCGGGTAGCGGGGACTACGAG.

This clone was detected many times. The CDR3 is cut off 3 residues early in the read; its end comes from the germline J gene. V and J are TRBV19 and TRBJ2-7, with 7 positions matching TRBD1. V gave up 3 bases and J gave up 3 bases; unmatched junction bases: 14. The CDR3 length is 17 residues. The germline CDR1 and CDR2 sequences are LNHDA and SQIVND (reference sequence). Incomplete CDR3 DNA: TGTGCCAGTAGTATTCCTCGGAGTAGGGGGCTACTCTACGAG. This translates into CASSIPRSRGLLYE. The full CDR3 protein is CASSIPRSRGLLYEQYF. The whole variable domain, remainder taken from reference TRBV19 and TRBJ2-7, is DGGITQSPKYLFRKEGQNVTLSCEQNLNHDAMYWYRQDPGQGLRLIYYSQIVNDFQKGDIAEGYSVSREKKESFPLTVTSAQKNPTAFYLCASSIPRSRGLLYEQYFGPGTRLTVT.

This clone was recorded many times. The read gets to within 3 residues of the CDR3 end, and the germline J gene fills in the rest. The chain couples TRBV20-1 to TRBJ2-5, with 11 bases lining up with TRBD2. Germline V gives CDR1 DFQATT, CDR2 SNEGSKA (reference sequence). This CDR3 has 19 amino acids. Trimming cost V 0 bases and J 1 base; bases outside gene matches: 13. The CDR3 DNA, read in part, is TGCAGTGCTAGAGATCTCGTAGCGGGAGGGCCTCTTGGCCAAGAGACC. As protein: CSARDLVAGGPLGQET. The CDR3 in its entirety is CSARDLVAGGPLGQETQYF.